The following is a T cell receptor beta chain sequence with its context. The target antigen is unknown. The germline gene is not matched at one end of the junction; a read error may be the cause. Vbeta (60) and Jbeta (13) primers were used in the PCR. Clones were sequenced by immunoSEQ multiplex PCR, and TCRdb holds only the in-frame ones, with some missing. The data contain 75,000 to 80,000 clones, about four fifths of them singletons. This record belongs to a study of cytomegalovirus exposure and HLA in healthy donors. Findings of the study overall: CMV serostatus was the only recorded immune exposure for donors. In vitro checks showed that a few CMV-associated chains really do target CMV antigens.

Germline loops: CDR1 MGHRA, CDR2 YSYEKL. The CDR3 covers 15 residues. Donors were ostensibly healthy at sampling, although undocumented immune exposures were probable. V gene TRBV4-1 combines with J gene TRBJ2-7, with D possibly being TRBD1 (5 bases). Sequencing was performed on PBMCs. This clonotype originated in a male donor in good health and CMV-seropositive. CDR3 coding DNA: TGCGCCAGCAGCCAAGTTTCACAGGCGACCTACAAGCAGTACTTC. It specifies CASSQVSQATYKQYF.